The rows below give T cell receptor beta chains drawn from one sample of a study of shared clonotypes between healthy human individuals. Here immunoSEQ multiplex PCR was the method, and the copy in TCRdb shows in-frame clones only, minus some. The data contain more than 550,000 clones, about 92% of them singletons. The sample consisted of naive CD8+ T cells sorted from blood. The receptors come from a man aged 30 to 39 in good health. Both conserved end residues are part of each CDR3. D genes are given only for firm matches. Size values are once, few and many counts, or a class for expanded clones, and some rows have none.

v_call: TRBV6-4
clone_size: .
d_call: TRBD1
j_call: TRBJ2-3
cdr3_nt: TGTGCCAGCAGTTCGGACAGGGAGGCAGATACGCAGTATTTT
cdr3_aa: CASSSDREADTQYF

v_call: TRBV9
clone_size: .
d_call: .
j_call: TRBJ1-2
cdr3_nt: TGTGCCAGCAGCGCCGGGACACGGCTAGGGCCCTATGGCTACACCTTC
cdr3_aa: CASSAGTRLGPYGYTF

v_call: TRBV2
clone_size: .
d_call: .
j_call: TRBJ2-7
cdr3_nt: TGTGCCAGCACGGGGGGCGAGACCTACGAGCAGTACTTC
cdr3_aa: CASTGGETYEQYF

v_call: TRBV7-3
clone_size: .
d_call: .
j_call: TRBJ2-7
cdr3_nt: TGTGCCAGCAGCTTACGATCCGACGGCGAGCAGTACTTC
cdr3_aa: CASSLRSDGEQYF

v_call: TRBV28
clone_size: .
d_call: .
j_call: TRBJ2-7
cdr3_nt: TGTGCCAGCAGCAAGAACCAGGGGTGGTACGAGCAGTACTTC
cdr3_aa: CASSKNQGWYEQYF

v_call: TRBV5-4
clone_size: .
d_call: .
j_call: TRBJ2-1
cdr3_nt: TGTGCCAGCAGCTTGGTCTCCCGATATGAGCAGTTCTTC
cdr3_aa: CASSLVSRYEQFF

v_call: TRBV7-8
clone_size: .
d_call: TRBD2
j_call: TRBJ2-3
cdr3_nt: TGTGCCAGCAGCCCCTTAGTAGCGGGAGTTAGCACAGATACGCAGTATTTT
cdr3_aa: CASSPLVAGVSTDTQYF

v_call: TRBV11-2
clone_size: .
d_call: .
j_call: TRBJ1-5
cdr3_nt: TGTGCCAGCAGCTTAGACGGGGGGATCAATCAGCCCCAGCATTTT
cdr3_aa: CASSLDGGINQPQHF

v_call: TRBV5-4
clone_size: .
d_call: .
j_call: TRBJ2-1
cdr3_nt: TGTGCCAGCAGCACACAGGGTGCGGGCAATGAGCAGTTCTTC
cdr3_aa: CASSTQGAGNEQFF

v_call: TRBV27
clone_size: .
d_call: TRBD1
j_call: TRBJ1-4
cdr3_nt: TGTGCCAGCAGACTTCAGGGGGGTAGCGAAAAACTGTTTTTT
cdr3_aa: CASRLQGGSEKLFF

v_call: TRBV11-2
clone_size: .
d_call: TRBD2
j_call: TRBJ2-3
cdr3_nt: TGTGCCAGCAGCTGGAGAAACCGGGACTACCGCACAGATACGCAGTATTTT
cdr3_aa: CASSWRNRDYRTDTQYF

v_call: TRBV5-1
clone_size: .
d_call: .
j_call: TRBJ2-5
cdr3_nt: TGCGCCAGCAGCTTCGGCCAGCAGCAAGAGACCCAGTACTTC
cdr3_aa: CASSFGQQQETQYF

v_call: TRBV23-1
clone_size: .
d_call: .
j_call: TRBJ2-7
cdr3_nt: TGCGCCAGCAGTCACTTGAGACATGAGCAGTACTTC
cdr3_aa: CASSHLRHEQYF

v_call: TRBV5-1
clone_size: .
d_call: .
j_call: TRBJ2-1
cdr3_nt: TGCGCCAGCAGCTTGGCCGGTTACCTGGATGAGCAGTTCTTC
cdr3_aa: CASSLAGYLDEQFF

v_call: TRBV11-2
clone_size: .
d_call: TRBD2
j_call: TRBJ2-1
cdr3_nt: TGTGCCAGCAGCCCGGGACTAGCGGGGTTCAATGAGCAGTTCTTC
cdr3_aa: CASSPGLAGFNEQFF

v_call: TRBV27
clone_size: .
d_call: .
j_call: TRBJ1-2
cdr3_nt: TGTGCCAGCAGTTCAAAACTCCGGGACCAAATTCTCTCATGTGGCTACACCTTC
cdr3_aa: CASSSKLRDQILSCGYTF

v_call: TRBV5-6
clone_size: .
d_call: .
j_call: TRBJ2-3
cdr3_nt: TGTGCCAGCAGGGCCCCCAGGGAGGAGACAGATACGCAGTATTTT
cdr3_aa: CASRAPREETDTQYF

v_call: TRBV19
clone_size: .
d_call: TRBD1
j_call: TRBJ2-7
cdr3_nt: TGTGCCAGTAGTACCCGAGGACAGGGGGCCTACGAGCAGTACTTC
cdr3_aa: CASSTRGQGAYEQYF

v_call: TRBV30
clone_size: .
d_call: .
j_call: TRBJ2-7
cdr3_nt: TGTGCCTGGAAGGGCAGGGGCGCCTACGAGCAGTACTTC
cdr3_aa: CAWKGRGAYEQYF

v_call: TRBV28
clone_size: .
d_call: .
j_call: TRBJ2-1
cdr3_nt: TGTGCCAGCAGGGAAGACAGCACCTACAATGAGCAGTTCTTC
cdr3_aa: CASREDSTYNEQFF

v_call: TRBV19
clone_size: .
d_call: TRBD1
j_call: TRBJ2-1
cdr3_nt: TGTGCCAGTAGTATAGGTCGACAGGGGCGCCTCAATGAGCAGTTCTTC
cdr3_aa: CASSIGRQGRLNEQFF

v_call: TRBV23-1
clone_size: .
d_call: .
j_call: TRBJ1-1
cdr3_nt: TGCGCCAGCAGTCAACGGGCAGGGAGTTCGAACACTGAAGCTTTCTTT
cdr3_aa: CASSQRAGSSNTEAFF

v_call: TRBV7-7
clone_size: .
d_call: TRBD1
j_call: TRBJ2-3
cdr3_nt: TGTGCTAGCAGTATTGGGACAGGGGGCGCAGATACGCAGTATTTT
cdr3_aa: CASSIGTGGADTQYF

v_call: TRBV2
clone_size: .
d_call: TRBD2
j_call: TRBJ2-1
cdr3_nt: TGTGCCAGCAGTGAGAGCCTAGCGGGAGGTCTAGGGAGCAAGAATGAGCAGTTCTTC
cdr3_aa: CASSESLAGGLGSKNEQFF

v_call: TRBV5-1
clone_size: .
d_call: .
j_call: TRBJ1-1
cdr3_nt: TGCGCCAGCAGCTTGCTAGGGGTTGAAGCTTTCTTT
cdr3_aa: CASSLLGVEAFF

v_call: TRBV5-4
clone_size: .
d_call: .
j_call: TRBJ1-1
cdr3_nt: TGTGCCAGCAGCTTGTCGGGGTTCACTGAAGCTTTCTTT
cdr3_aa: CASSLSGFTEAFF

v_call: TRBV5-6
clone_size: .
d_call: TRBD1
j_call: TRBJ2-5
cdr3_nt: TGTGCCAGCAGCTGGGACAGGCAAGAGACCCAGTACTTC
cdr3_aa: CASSWDRQETQYF

v_call: TRBV7-2
clone_size: .
d_call: TRBD2
j_call: TRBJ2-3
cdr3_nt: TGTGCCAGCAGCGCCGGGACTAGCGGGATAGATACGCAGTATTTT
cdr3_aa: CASSAGTSGIDTQYF

v_call: TRBV9
clone_size: .
d_call: TRBD2
j_call: TRBJ2-2
cdr3_nt: TGTGCCAGCAGCGTAGGGAGGGGGACTAGCCGGGCCGGGGAGCTGTTTTTT
cdr3_aa: CASSVGRGTSRAGELFF

v_call: TRBV6-6
clone_size: .
d_call: TRBD1
j_call: TRBJ1-5
cdr3_nt: TGTGCCAGCAGTAATCTCGACAGGGCACACAATCAGCCCCAGCATTTT
cdr3_aa: CASSNLDRAHNQPQHF

v_call: TRBV7-9
clone_size: .
d_call: .
j_call: TRBJ2-3
cdr3_nt: TGTGCCAGCAGCTTACTCCCCCCGGATTCTAGCACAGATACGCAGTATTTT
cdr3_aa: CASSLLPPDSSTDTQYF

v_call: TRBV7-3
clone_size: few
d_call: TRBD1
j_call: TRBJ1-2
cdr3_nt: TGTGCCAGCAGCTCGACAGGGCTATTTGGTGGCTACACCTTC
cdr3_aa: CASSSTGLFGGYTF

v_call: TRBV27
clone_size: .
d_call: TRBD2
j_call: TRBJ2-5
cdr3_nt: TGTGCCAGCAGTCCTAGCGGGTCCCAAGAGACCCAGTACTTC
cdr3_aa: CASSPSGSQETQYF

v_call: TRBV5-6
clone_size: .
d_call: .
j_call: TRBJ2-1
cdr3_nt: TGTGCCAGCAGCTTGGGGCAGGGCCATGAGCAGTTCTTC
cdr3_aa: CASSLGQGHEQFF

v_call: TRBV11-2
clone_size: .
d_call: TRBD2
j_call: TRBJ2-1
cdr3_nt: TGTGCCAGCAGCTTAGACTCACTAGCGGGGGACAACTACAATGAGCAGTTCTTC
cdr3_aa: CASSLDSLAGDNYNEQFF

v_call: TRBV4-3
clone_size: .
d_call: TRBD1
j_call: TRBJ2-3
cdr3_nt: TGCGCCAGCAGCCAAGAGGTGACAGGGGGCGCCGCAGATACGCAGTATTTT
cdr3_aa: CASSQEVTGGAADTQYF

v_call: TRBV27
clone_size: .
d_call: TRBD2
j_call: TRBJ2-1
cdr3_nt: TGTGCCAGCAGTTTAATCCGGGCGGGAGATTTTCACAATGAGCAGTTCTTC
cdr3_aa: CASSLIRAGDFHNEQFF

v_call: TRBV7-9
clone_size: .
d_call: .
j_call: TRBJ2-7
cdr3_nt: TGTGCCAGCAGCCAGACCCGCAGGGGATCCTACGAGCAGTACTTC
cdr3_aa: CASSQTRRGSYEQYF

v_call: TRBV7-8
clone_size: .
d_call: .
j_call: TRBJ2-7
cdr3_nt: TGTGCCAGCAGTTTTGGTGTGAAATCGTACGAGCAGTACTTC
cdr3_aa: CASSFGVKSYEQYF

v_call: TRBV6-1
clone_size: .
d_call: .
j_call: TRBJ2-7
cdr3_nt: TGTGCCAGCAGTGAAGTACCGTCCTACGAGCAGTACTTC
cdr3_aa: CASSEVPSYEQYF

v_call: TRBV2
clone_size: many
d_call: TRBD2
j_call: TRBJ2-7
cdr3_nt: TGTGCCAGCAGGGGGCTAGCGGGCATCTACGAGCAGTACTTC
cdr3_aa: CASRGLAGIYEQYF

v_call: TRBV7-9
clone_size: .
d_call: .
j_call: TRBJ2-2
cdr3_nt: TGTGCCAGCAGCTTTAGCGCCGTAGCCGGGGAGCTGTTTTTT
cdr3_aa: CASSFSAVAGELFF

v_call: TRBV5-4
clone_size: .
d_call: .
j_call: TRBJ2-7
cdr3_nt: TGTGCCAGCAGCTCCCTTGGGGGGGCCGCCTACGAGCAGTACTTC
cdr3_aa: CASSSLGGAAYEQYF

v_call: TRBV5-1
clone_size: .
d_call: TRBD1
j_call: TRBJ2-3
cdr3_nt: TGCGCCAGCAGCCCAAGAGAGACAGGGCGGGTCACAGATACGCAGTATTTT
cdr3_aa: CASSPRETGRVTDTQYF

v_call: TRBV5-1
clone_size: once
d_call: TRBD2
j_call: TRBJ2-7
cdr3_nt: TGCGCCAGCAGCCCCGCTAGCGGGAGAGGTTACGAGCAGTACTTC
cdr3_aa: CASSPASGRGYEQYF

v_call: TRBV28
clone_size: .
d_call: .
j_call: TRBJ2-7
cdr3_nt: TGTGCCAGCAGTTTAGGTCTTGGGCAGGGGCCTTACGAGCAGTACTTC
cdr3_aa: CASSLGLGQGPYEQYF

v_call: TRBV12-5
clone_size: .
d_call: TRBD2
j_call: TRBJ2-1
cdr3_nt: TGTGCTAGTGGTTTAGGAGCGGGAGGGCCTATCGATGAGCAGTTCTTC
cdr3_aa: CASGLGAGGPIDEQFF

v_call: TRBV27
clone_size: .
d_call: .
j_call: TRBJ1-2
cdr3_nt: TGTGCCAGCAGTTTATCGCTCGGGGCAGGGGTAGATGGCTACACCTTC
cdr3_aa: CASSLSLGAGVDGYTF